One sample yielded the 17 T cell receptor beta chains listed below, sequenced in a study of PD-1 blockade in mismatch repair-deficient tumors. Only in-frame clones appear in the TCRdb table, and some are missing; sequencing was by immunoSEQ multiplex PCR. This table holds 120,000 or so clones, 70% to 90% found once. The sample consisted of peripheral blood, taken 44 weeks after starting pembrolizumab. Every receptor here comes from an adult with mismatch repair-deficient cancer.

This chain's CDR3 is CASSLGGGRLRTLYGYTF. CDR3 in DNA: TGTGCCAGCAGCTTAGGAGGGGGGAGACTCAGAACCCTCTATGGCTACACCTTC. The rearrangement links TRBV7-2 to TRBJ1-2, with D tentatively TRBD1 (6 bases). Germline V gene data show CDR1 as SGHTA and CDR2 as FQGNSA. The CDR3 sequence is 18 residues long. Trimming left V 1 base short and J 4 bases short, with 22 bases between.

The chain carries TRBV4-1 and TRBJ2-1; TRBD2 agrees at 11 bases. The germline CDR1 and CDR2 sequences are MGHRA and YSYEKL. The CDR3 runs to 17 residues. V shed 0 bases and J 7 bases; nucleotides not matched to a gene: 8. CDR3 sequence: CASSQDLAGGPRNEQFF. CDR3 DNA: TGCGCCAGCAGCCAAGATTTAGCGGGAGGGCCGCGGAATGAGCAGTTCTTC.

This sequence joins TRBV4-3 and TRBJ1-2; D is unresolved. Trimming removed 4 bases at V and 4 bases at J, with 13 bases between. The CDR3 runs to 14 residues. CDR1 is LGHNA and CDR2 is YSLEER in the germline V gene. CDR3 in amino acids: CASSLNDGLYGYTF. In nucleotides, the CDR3 is TGCGCCAGCAGCCTTAACGACGGACTCTATGGCTACACCTTC.

This clone was picked up one time. The chain joins TRBV27 to TRBJ2-7; a possible D gene is TRBD2 (7 bases). Looked up from germline, CDR1 is MNHEY and CDR2 is SMNVEV (reference sequence). The CDR3 contains 15 residues. V was cut by 3 bases and J by 6 bases, with 18 bases left in between. Written as DNA, the CDR3 is TGTGCCAGCAGTTTCCCAAAGGGGGGGGTATGCGAGCAGTACTTC. This translates into CASSFPKGGVCEQYF.

J is TRBJ1-3 and V is TRBV7-9; D may be TRBD1 (5 bases). This CDR3 is built from 17 residues. V was clipped by 0 bases and J by 7 bases, with 19 bases between them. Germline V lookup: CDR1 SEHNR, CDR2 FQNEAQ (reference sequence). The CDR3 nucleotides are TGTGCCAGCAGCTTAGCGAAGACCGCAACATGGGGGAACACCATATATTTT. Encoded protein: CASSLAKTATWGNTIYF.

The rearrangement joins TRBV29-1 to TRBJ2-3, with TRBD2 matching over 13 bases. Germline assignment: CDR1 SQVTM and CDR2 ANQGSEA. CDR3 length: 20 amino acids. With 4 bases clipped from V and 1 base from J, the junction kept 17 bases outside the gene matches. CDR3 region: CSVAPPFGLAGVGRTDTQYF. The DNA of the CDR3 is TGCAGCGTTGCTCCCCCCTTCGGACTAGCGGGAGTAGGGCGCACAGATACGCAGTATTTT.

This chain connects TRBV30 to TRBJ2-1; TRBD2 matches 13 bases. The V gene end was trimmed by 4 bases and the J gene end by 6 bases; junction bases not matched to a gene: 6. Germline V lookup: CDR1 GTSNPN, CDR2 SVGIG (reference sequence). The CDR3 sequence is 15 residues long. The CDR3 is CAWTRGTSGTNEQFF. The CDR3 DNA follows: TGTGCCTGGACAAGAGGGACTAGCGGGACCAATGAGCAGTTCTTC.

A note on this clone: Mismatch with germline at one junction end may stem from a read error. Other DNA sequences in this specimen translate into the identical CDR3. The chain carries TRBV27 and TRBJ1-1; D gene unclear. CDR3 length: 14 residues. CDR1 is MNHEY and CDR2 is SMNVEV in the germline V gene (reference sequence). CDR3 DNA sequence: TGTGCCAGCAGTTTATCTCTAGGGAGAACTGAAGCCTTCTTT. Its translation is CASSLSLGRTEAFF.

This chain connects TRBV6-5 to TRBJ2-5; 9 bases agree with TRBD2. V was pared by 6 bases and J by 6 bases, with 11 bases of the junction left unmatched. CDR3 length equals 15 residues. CDR1 is MNHEY, CDR2 SVGAGI, per germline. CDR3 DNA sequence: TGTGCCAGCAGCCCCTCTGCGGGAGGGCTGCAGACCCAGTACTTC. It translates to CASSPSAGGLQTQYF.

The chain couples TRBV21-1 to TRBJ2-7; TRBD1, the D gene given by the table, was not confirmed from the DNA. TRBV21-1 is annotated as a pseudogene. The length of the CDR3 is 15 residues. The CDR3 DNA follows: TGTGCCAGCAGCAAAGGGGGCGTTGTCTCCTACGAGCAGTACTTC. Encoded protein: CASSKGGVVSYEQYF.

The gene calls are TRBV5-6 and TRBJ2-5; weak D call: TRBD2 (5 bases). The length of the CDR3 is 15 residues. The germline gives CDR1 SGHDT, CDR2 YYEEEE. The germline V and J ends were trimmed by 0 bases and 4 bases, with 13 bases remaining between them. In nucleotides, the CDR3 is TGTGCCAGCAGCTTGGCAACTAGTAACCGAGAGACCCAGTACTTC. Its translation: CASSLATSNRETQYF.

The chain recombines TRBV5-1 with TRBJ2-7; 9 bases agree with TRBD1. This CDR3 comprises 15 residues. Germline CDR1 and CDR2: SGHRS and YFSETQ. Trimming at V came to 3 bases and at J to 0 bases, leaving 4 bases not matched to a gene. CDR3 nucleotides: TGCGCCAGCAGCTCGACAGGGGGGAGCTCCTACGAGCAGTACTTC. Protein: CASSSTGGSSYEQYF.

V usage is TRBV28 and J usage is TRBJ2-5; D is ambiguous. CDR1 is MDHEN and CDR2 is SYDVKM in the germline V gene. V gave up 5 bases and J gave up 6 bases, with 16 bases separating them. This CDR3 region has 14 residues. The CDR3 DNA sequence: TGTGCCAGCAGTGTAGGTAAAGGGTGGAAGACCCAGTACTTC. It specifies CASSVGKGWKTQYF.

V usage is TRBV28 and J usage is TRBJ2-2; 9 nucleotides align to TRBD2. J lost 5 bases, V lost 2 bases, and 3 bases had no gene match. Germline V lookup: CDR1 MDHEN, CDR2 SYDVKM. This CDR3 is built from 15 residues. In DNA, the CDR3 is TGTGCCAGCAGTTTAGCGGGGGGGCGAACCGGGGAGCTGTTTTTT. As protein: CASSLAGGRTGELFF.

The chain combines TRBV4-1 with TRBJ1-1; 10 bases are a match to TRBD1. CDR1 is MGHRA and CDR2 is YSYEKL in the germline V gene. The CDR3 covers 14 residues. Trimming took 0 bases from V and 5 from J; bases not matched to a gene: 0. The CDR3 here is CASSQEGQGTEAFF. The DNA for the CDR3 is TGCGCCAGCAGCCAAGAGGGACAGGGGACTGAAGCTTTCTTT.

The CDR3 loop reads CASSQEGGGRINEKLFF. For the CDR3, the DNA is TGCGCCAGCAGCCAAGAGGGTGGCGGGCGAATAAATGAAAAACTGTTTTTT. The chain combines TRBV4-1 with TRBJ1-4, with D unclear. The CDR3 sequence is 17 residues long. V was trimmed by 0 bases and J by 5 bases, leaving 16 bases between them. Germline assignment: CDR1 MGHRA and CDR2 YSYEKL.

The CDR3 DNA follows: TGTGCCAGCAGCTTAGTCGATAAGGGGAATGAGCAGTTCTTC. Its translation: CASSLVDKGNEQFF. The chain joins TRBV11-2 to TRBJ2-1, with D possibly TRBD1 on 5 matching bases. With 1 base removed from V and 7 bases from J, the gap between germline ends came to 11 bases. CDR1 SGHAT and CDR2 FQNNGV come from the germline V gene. The CDR3 length is 14 residues.